This T cell receptor (beta chain) was captured by sequencing in a study of blood T cell repertoires in COVID-19. The repertoire was sequenced with immunoSEQ multiplex PCR; TCRdb's copy has only in-frame clones and lacks some. The sample has about 230,000 clones, 70% to 90% seen once. The sequence came from a woman aged 45-59 years in a cohort exposed to, infected with or recovered from COVID-19 (not recorded which). Material for sequencing was PBMCs or T cells enriched from blood (not recorded which).

The CDR3: CASSQLQGSVEKLFF. The DNA for the CDR3 is TGTGCCAGCAGCCAACTTCAGGGGAGCGTTGAAAAACTGTTTTTT. J is TRBJ1-4 and V is TRBV4-2, with a tentative D call TRBD1 (6 bases). Germline V gives CDR1 LGHNA, CDR2 YNFKEQ. Trimming took off 2 bases at V and 7 bases at J, with 14 bases between the two ends. The CDR3 is 15 amino acids.